The 18 T cell receptor beta chains presented below share a single source sample, sequenced in a study of T cell responses to AZD1222 COVID-19 vaccine. Method: immunoSEQ multiplex PCR; TCRdb's copy keeps in-frame clones and lacks some. The sample has 150,000 to 200,000 clones, approximately 88% seen once. Here the sequenced sample was peripheral blood, taken on day 0 of AZD1222 vaccination. The receptor set was obtained from an adult in good health.

This rearrangement joins TRBV10-2 to TRBJ1-2; D is undetermined. The CDR3 runs 13 residues. The germline V gene has CDR1 WSHSY and CDR2 SAAADI. V was cut by 2 bases and J by 8 bases, with 12 bases left in between. CDR3 coding DNA: TGCGCCAGCAGTGAGGGGTCTCGGACGGGCTACACCTTC. Protein sequence: CASSEGSRTGYTF.

The V and J genes are TRBV6-5 and TRBJ2-7; 7 nucleotides line up with TRBD1. The CDR3 contains 12 residues. The ends lost 5 bases at V and 6 bases at J; junction bases unmatched: 4. CDR1 MNHEY and CDR2 SVGAGI come from the germline V gene. The CDR3: CASSPPGGEQYF. In DNA form, the CDR3 reads TGTGCCAGCAGTCCCCCAGGGGGCGAGCAGTACTTC.

J is TRBJ2-1 and V is TRBV19; maybe TRBD2 (5 bases). CDR3 length: 16 residues. The germline V and J ends were trimmed by 0 bases and 0 bases, with 9 bases remaining between them. CDR1 and CDR2 from the germline V gene are LNHDA and SQIVND (reference sequence). CDR3 nucleotide sequence: TGTGCCAGTAGTATAGATGCCGGGATCTCCTACAATGAGCAGTTCTTC. It codes for CASSIDAGISYNEQFF.

The rearrangement joins TRBV5-4 to TRBJ2-2; D is unresolved. The ends were cut back, 2 bases at V and 6 bases at J, with 14 bases in the middle. This CDR3 spans 15 amino acids. The germline gives CDR1 SGHNT, CDR2 YYREEE (reference sequence). CDR3 DNA sequence: TGTGCCAGCAGCTTAAGGCAGTTCCAATCCGGGGAGCTGTTTTTT. Amino acid sequence: CASSLRQFQSGELFF.

The J gene is TRBJ1-4, the V gene TRBV5-5, with TRBD1 identical over 8 bases. After removal of 6 bases from V and 7 bases from J, the junction contained 8 bases not matched to a gene. The germline CDR1 and CDR2 sequences are SGHKS and YYEKEE (reference sequence). The CDR3 has 14 residues. The CDR3 is CASTKTQGGEKLFF. In nucleotides, the CDR3 is TGTGCCAGCACTAAGACACAGGGGGGTGAAAAACTGTTTTTT.

The gene calls are TRBV30 and TRBJ1-5; D not certain. Trimming shortened V by 5 bases and J by 1 base, and 3 bases separated the two germline ends. The V gene's germline CDR1 is GTSNPN and CDR2 SVGIG (reference sequence). This CDR3 spans 11 amino acids. The CDR3 spells CAWGSNQPQHF. DNA for the CDR3: TGTGCCTGGGGCAGCAATCAGCCCCAGCATTTT. Based on the CDR3 plus reference TRBV30 and TRBJ1-5, the full variable domain is SQTIHQWPATLVQPVGSPLSLECTVEGTSNPNLYWYRQAAGRGLQLLFYSVGIGQISSEVPQNLSASRPQDRQFILSSKKLLLSDSGFYLCAWGSNQPQHFGDGTRLSIL.

The chain links TRBV3-1 (or the pseudogene TRBV3-2) to TRBJ2-2; D uncertain. The CDR3 is made up of 15 amino acids. CDR1 is LGHDT and CDR2 is YNNKEL in the germline V gene (reference sequence). V was trimmed by 1 base and J by 4 bases, leaving 10 bases between them. CDR3 bases: TGTGCCAGCAGCCAAGGGTTTCCGCCCACCGGGGAGCTGTTTTTT. The encoded protein is CASSQGFPPTGELFF.

This clone was picked up one time. The V call is TRBV9, the J call TRBJ1-2, with D unresolved. The CDR3 covers 14 residues. Trimming took 3 bases from V and 8 from J, leaving 17 bases between them. Germline V gene lookup returns CDR1 SGDLS and CDR2 YYNGEE. CDR3 residues: CASSESSGLNGYTF. In DNA form, the CDR3 reads TGTGCCAGCAGCGAGAGCAGCGGGCTTAACGGCTACACCTTC.

The chain combines TRBV5-5 with TRBJ2-7, with D possibly matching TRBD1 (6 bases). The CDR3 contains 13 residues. CDR1 and CDR2 from the germline V gene are SGHKS and YYEKEE (reference sequence). Trimming shortened V by 4 bases and J by 3 bases, and 11 bases separated the two germline ends. CDR3 protein: CASSRGQLYEQYV. CDR3 coding DNA: TGTGCCAGCAGCCGCGGACAGCTCTACGAGCAGTACGTC.

The chain joins TRBV3-1 (or the pseudogene TRBV3-2) to TRBJ1-2; D ambiguous. CDR3 size: 14 residues. The V end was cut by 1 base, the J end by 2 bases, with 8 bases between. Germline values: CDR1 LGHDT, CDR2 YNNKEL (reference sequence). This CDR3 is CASSQGTTNYGYTF. The CDR3 bases are TGTGCCAGCAGCCAAGGGACCACCAACTATGGCTACACCTTC.

The chain joins TRBV29-1 to TRBJ1-3; D perhaps matches TRBD1 (5 bases). The CDR3 extends over 14 amino acids. The V end lost 4 bases, the J end lost 2 bases, and 12 bases lay between the germline ends. The V gene's germline CDR1 is SQVTM and CDR2 ANQGSEA. The CDR3 DNA reads as TGCAGCGTTGTTGTGGCAGGGACTGGAAACACCATATATTTT. Translated: CSVVVAGTGNTIYF.

The chain has TRBV15 and TRBJ2-1; perhaps TRBD1 as D (6 bases). Germline CDR1 and CDR2: LNHNV and YYDKDF (reference sequence). The CDR3 runs to 15 residues. The V end lost 3 bases, the J end lost 1 base, and 10 bases lay between the germline ends. DNA for the CDR3: TGTGCCACCAGCAGCCACAGGGATTCCTACAATGAGCAGTTCTTC. Its translation: CATSSHRDSYNEQFF.

The gene calls are TRBV30 and TRBJ1-6, with a possible D match to TRBD1 (6 bases). Trimming took off 0 bases at V and 10 bases at J, with 22 bases between the two ends. The CDR3 covers 17 residues. Germline V gene sequence: CDR1 GTSNPN, CDR2 SVGIG (reference sequence). The CDR3 DNA reads TGTGCCTGGAGTGTCCCAATAACCGGGACAAGGGGCTCACCCCTCCACTTT. Translated: CAWSVPITGTRGSPLHF.

The chain links TRBV12-3 or TRBV12-4 to TRBJ1-2, with D unresolved. CDR3 size: 13 residues. Trimming removed 1 base at V and 8 bases at J, with 11 bases between. In nucleotides, the CDR3 is TGTGCCAGCAGTTTAGGGGCAGATCGGGGCTACACCTTC. Its translation is CASSLGADRGYTF.

The rearrangement links TRBV6-1 to TRBJ2-5, with D uncertain. Germline CDR1 reads MNHNS; CDR2 reads SASEGT. CDR3 length: 17 residues. Trimming shortened V by 3 bases and J by 0 bases, and 17 bases separated the two germline ends. CDR3 amino acids: CASSDSRRVGYQETQYF. The CDR3, as DNA: TGTGCCAGCAGTGACAGTCGACGGGTGGGGTACCAAGAGACCCAGTACTTC.

The V gene is TRBV6-5, the J gene TRBJ1-1; 7 positions agree with TRBD1. Trimming at V came to 10 bases and at J to 5 bases, leaving 10 bases not matched to a gene. The CDR3 is made up of 13 amino acids. Germline CDR1 reads MNHEY; CDR2 reads SVGAGI. The CDR3, as DNA: TGTGCCACTCAAGAGGGGGCGCGGACTGAAGCTTTCTTT. Encoded protein: CATQEGARTEAFF.

This clone was seen a single time. The chain joins TRBV6-2 or TRBV6-3 to TRBJ1-2; D gene unclear. The CDR3 contains 15 residues. CDR1 and CDR2 (germline): MNHEY, SVGEGT. Trimming took 0 bases from V and 7 from J, leaving 15 bases between them. Written as DNA, the CDR3 is TGTGCCAGCAGTTACTCGCTTGACATTCTACGTGGCTACACCTTC. Translating gives CASSYSLDILRGYTF.

This chain links TRBV29-1 with TRBJ1-5, with a tentative D call TRBD1 (6 bases). In germline, CDR1 is SQVTM, CDR2 ANQGSEA. V lost 6 bases, J lost 6 bases, and 15 bases lay in between. CDR3 length equals 13 residues. The CDR3 DNA reads as TGCAGCGTCATATTACAGGGAACTCAGCCCCAGCATTTT. It specifies CSVILQGTQPQHF.